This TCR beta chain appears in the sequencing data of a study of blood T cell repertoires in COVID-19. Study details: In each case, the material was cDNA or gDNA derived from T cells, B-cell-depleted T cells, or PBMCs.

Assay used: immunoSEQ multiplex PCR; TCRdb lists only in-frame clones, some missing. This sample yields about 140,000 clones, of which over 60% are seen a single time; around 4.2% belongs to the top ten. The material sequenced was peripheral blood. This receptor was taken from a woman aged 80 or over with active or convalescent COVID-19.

The CDR3 is CASRGQGVNSPLHF. The CDR3 region has the DNA TGTGCCAGCCGTGGACAGGGGGTTAATTCACCCCTCCACTTT. The chain carries TRBV5-5 and TRBJ1-6; 10 bases line up with TRBD1. The CDR3 contains 14 residues. The germline gives CDR1 SGHKS, CDR2 YYEKEE (reference sequence). J was trimmed by 6 bases and V by 7 bases; bases with no gene match: 4.